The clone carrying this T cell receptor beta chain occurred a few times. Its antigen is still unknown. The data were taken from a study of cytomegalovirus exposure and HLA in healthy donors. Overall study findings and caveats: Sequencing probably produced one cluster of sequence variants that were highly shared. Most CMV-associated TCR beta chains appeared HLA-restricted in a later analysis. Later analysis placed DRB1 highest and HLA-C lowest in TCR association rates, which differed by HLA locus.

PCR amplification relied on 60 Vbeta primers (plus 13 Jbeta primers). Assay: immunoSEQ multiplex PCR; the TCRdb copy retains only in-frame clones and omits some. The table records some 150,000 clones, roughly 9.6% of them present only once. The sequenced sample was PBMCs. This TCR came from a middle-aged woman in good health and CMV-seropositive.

This chain's CDR3 is CASSPIVGADTQYF. As DNA, the CDR3 is TGTGCCAGCAGCCCCATTGTAGGGGCAGATACGCAGTATTTT. The chain carries TRBV7-2 and TRBJ2-3; possible D gene TRBD1, 5 bases. The V end lost 5 bases, the J end lost 4 bases, and 13 bases lay between the germline ends. Germline V gene sequence: CDR1 SGHTA, CDR2 FQGNSA. The CDR3 consists of 14 residues.